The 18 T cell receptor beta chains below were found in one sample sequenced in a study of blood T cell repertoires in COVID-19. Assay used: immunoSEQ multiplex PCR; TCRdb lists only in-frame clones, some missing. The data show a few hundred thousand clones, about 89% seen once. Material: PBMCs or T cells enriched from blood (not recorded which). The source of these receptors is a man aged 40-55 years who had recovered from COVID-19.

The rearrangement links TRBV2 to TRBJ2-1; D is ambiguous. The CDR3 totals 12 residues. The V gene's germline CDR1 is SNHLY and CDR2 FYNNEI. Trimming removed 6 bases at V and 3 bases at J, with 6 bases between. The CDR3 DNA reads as TGTGCCAGCAGGTTTTACTACAATGAGCAGTTCTTC. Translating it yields CASRFYYNEQFF.

The CDR3 loop reads CASSERRSGTGELFF. DNA of the CDR3: TGTGCCAGCAGTGAGAGGAGGTCGGGTACCGGGGAGCTGTTTTTT. The V gene is TRBV6-1, the J gene TRBJ2-2; D perhaps matches TRBD2 (5 bases). The CDR3 length is 15 residues. Germline V gene data show CDR1 as MNHNS and CDR2 as SASEGT. V shed 3 bases and J shed 5 bases, with 13 bases lying between them.

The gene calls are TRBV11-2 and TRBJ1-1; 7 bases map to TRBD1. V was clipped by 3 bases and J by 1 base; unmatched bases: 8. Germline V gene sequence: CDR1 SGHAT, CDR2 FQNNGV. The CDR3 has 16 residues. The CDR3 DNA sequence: TGTGCCAGCAGCTTTGAAGCCTGGACAGGGAACACTGAAGCTTTCTTT. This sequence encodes CASSFEAWTGNTEAFF.

The CDR3: CASSLAPAGVQETQYF. CDR3 coding DNA: TGCGCCAGCAGCTTGGCGCCAGCGGGAGTCCAAGAGACCCAGTACTTC. V usage is TRBV5-1 and J usage is TRBJ2-5, with 8 bases lining up with TRBD2. The CDR3 length is 16 residues. V lost 0 bases, J lost 1 base, and 5 bases stayed unmatched. Per germline, CDR1 SGHRS and CDR2 YFSETQ. Using reference TRBV5-1 and TRBJ2-5 for the parts outside the CDR3, the full variable domain is KAGVTQTPRYLIKTRGQQVTLSCSPISGHRSVSWYQQTPGQGLQFLFEYFSETQRNKGNFPGRFSGRQFSNSRSEMNVSTLELGDSALYLCASSLAPAGVQETQYFGPGTRLLVL.

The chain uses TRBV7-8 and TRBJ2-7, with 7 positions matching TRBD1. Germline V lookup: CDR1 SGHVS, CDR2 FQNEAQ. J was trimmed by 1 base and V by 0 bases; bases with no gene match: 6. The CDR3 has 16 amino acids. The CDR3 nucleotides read TGTGCCAGCAGCTTAGCTGGGACAGCCAGTTCCTACGAGCAGTACTTC. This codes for CASSLAGTASSYEQYF.

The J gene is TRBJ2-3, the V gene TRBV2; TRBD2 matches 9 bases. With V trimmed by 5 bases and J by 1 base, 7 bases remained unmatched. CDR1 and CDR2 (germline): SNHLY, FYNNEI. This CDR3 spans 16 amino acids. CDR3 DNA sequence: TGTGCCAGCAGTCGGGCTAGCGGGGTTGGCACAGATACGCAGTATTTT. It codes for CASSRASGVGTDTQYF.

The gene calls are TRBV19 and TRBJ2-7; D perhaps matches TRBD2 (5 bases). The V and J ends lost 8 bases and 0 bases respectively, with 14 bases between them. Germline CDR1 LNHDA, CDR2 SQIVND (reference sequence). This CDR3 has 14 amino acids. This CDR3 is CASSAAVNSYEQYF. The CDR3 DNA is TGTGCCAGTTCAGCGGCGGTAAACTCCTACGAGCAGTACTTC.

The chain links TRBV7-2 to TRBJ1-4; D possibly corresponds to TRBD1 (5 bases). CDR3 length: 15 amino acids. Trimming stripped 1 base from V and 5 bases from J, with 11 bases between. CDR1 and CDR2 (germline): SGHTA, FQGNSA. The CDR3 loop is CASSLVAGPNEKLFF. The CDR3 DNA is TGTGCCAGCAGCTTAGTGGCAGGGCCAAATGAAAAACTGTTTTTT.

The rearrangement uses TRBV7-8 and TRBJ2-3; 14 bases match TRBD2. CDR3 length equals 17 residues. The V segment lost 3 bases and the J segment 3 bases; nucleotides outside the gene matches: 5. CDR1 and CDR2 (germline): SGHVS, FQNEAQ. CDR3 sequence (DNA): TGTGCCAGCAGCTTCCGACTAGCGGGGGGGCCAACAGATACGCAGTATTTT. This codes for CASSFRLAGGPTDTQYF. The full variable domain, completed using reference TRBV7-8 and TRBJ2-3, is GAGVSQSPRYKVAKRGQDVALRCDPISGHVSLFWYQQALGQGPEFLTYFQNEAQLDKSGLPSDRFFAERPEGSVSTLKIQRTQQEDSAVYLCASSFRLAGGPTDTQYFGPGTRLTVL.

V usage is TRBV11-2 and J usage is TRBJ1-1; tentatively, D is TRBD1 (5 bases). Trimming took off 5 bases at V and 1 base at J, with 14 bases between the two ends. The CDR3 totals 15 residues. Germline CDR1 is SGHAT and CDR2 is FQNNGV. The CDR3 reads CASSPRVGQNTEAFF. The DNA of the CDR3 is TGTGCCAGCAGCCCCCGGGTAGGACAGAACACTGAAGCTTTCTTT.

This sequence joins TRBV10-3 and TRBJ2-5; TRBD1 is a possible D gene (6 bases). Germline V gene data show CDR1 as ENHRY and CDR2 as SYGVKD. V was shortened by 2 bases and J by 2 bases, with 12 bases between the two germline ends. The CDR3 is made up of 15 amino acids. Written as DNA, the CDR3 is TGTGCCATCAGTGAGCTTGGGGGCATGCAAGAGACCCAGTACTTC. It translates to CAISELGGMQETQYF.

The DNA of the CDR3 is TGTGCCAGCAGAATGCGGGGAGTAGTGTACGAGCAGTACTTC. Amino acid sequence: CASRMRGVVYEQYF. The chain recombines TRBV2 with TRBJ2-7, with a tentative D call TRBD2 (6 bases). V was shortened by 6 bases and J by 4 bases, with 16 bases between the two germline ends. The CDR3 length is 14 residues. Per germline, CDR1 SNHLY and CDR2 FYNNEI.

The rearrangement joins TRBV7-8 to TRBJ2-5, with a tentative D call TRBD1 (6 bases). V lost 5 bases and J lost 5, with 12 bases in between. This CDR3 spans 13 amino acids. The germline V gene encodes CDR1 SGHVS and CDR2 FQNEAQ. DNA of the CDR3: TGTGCCAGCAGCCGGGACCAGGGGGAGACCCAGTACTTC. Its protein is CASSRDQGETQYF. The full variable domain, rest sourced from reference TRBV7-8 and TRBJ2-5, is GAGVSQSPRYKVAKRGQDVALRCDPISGHVSLFWYQQALGQGPEFLTYFQNEAQLDKSGLPSDRFFAERPEGSVSTLKIQRTQQEDSAVYLCASSRDQGETQYFGPGTRLLVL.

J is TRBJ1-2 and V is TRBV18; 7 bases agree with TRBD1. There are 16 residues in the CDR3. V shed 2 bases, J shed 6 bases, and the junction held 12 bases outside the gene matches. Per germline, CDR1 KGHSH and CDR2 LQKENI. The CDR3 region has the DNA TGTGCCAGCTCACCAAGAGGGTTGACAGGGAGCGATGGCTACACCTTC. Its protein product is CASSPRGLTGSDGYTF.

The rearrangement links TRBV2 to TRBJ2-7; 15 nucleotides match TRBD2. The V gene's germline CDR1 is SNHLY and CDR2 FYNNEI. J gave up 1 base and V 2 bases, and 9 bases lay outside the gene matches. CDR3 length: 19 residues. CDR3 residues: CASSERSGLAGGPSYEQYF. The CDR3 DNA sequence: TGTGCCAGCAGTGAAAGATCGGGACTAGCGGGAGGACCTTCCTACGAGCAGTACTTC.

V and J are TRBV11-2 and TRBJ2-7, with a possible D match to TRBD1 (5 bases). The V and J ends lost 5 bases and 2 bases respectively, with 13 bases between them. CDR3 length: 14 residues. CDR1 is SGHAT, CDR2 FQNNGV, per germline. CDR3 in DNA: TGTGCCAGCAGCCACGGTCCAGGGCCCTACGAGCAGTACTTC. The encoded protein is CASSHGPGPYEQYF.

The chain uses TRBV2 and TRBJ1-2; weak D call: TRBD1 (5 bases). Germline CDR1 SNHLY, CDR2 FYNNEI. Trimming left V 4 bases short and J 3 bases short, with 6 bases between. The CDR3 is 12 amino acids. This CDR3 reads CASSATDYGYTF. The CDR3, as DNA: TGTGCCAGCAGTGCGACAGACTATGGCTACACCTTC.

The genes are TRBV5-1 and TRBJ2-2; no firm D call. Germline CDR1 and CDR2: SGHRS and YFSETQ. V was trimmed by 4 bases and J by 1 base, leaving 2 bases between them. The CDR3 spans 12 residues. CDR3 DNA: TGCGCCAGCAGCCTGAACACCGGGGAGCTGTTTTTT. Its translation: CASSLNTGELFF.